What follows are 11 T cell receptor beta chains derived from one specimen sequenced in a study of T cell responses to AZD1222 COVID-19 vaccine. Repertoires were generated with immunoSEQ multiplex PCR, while TCRdb's copy carries only in-frame clones and drops some. The data contain roughly 150,000 clones, 92% of them singletons. Here the sequenced sample was peripheral blood, taken 28 days after the second AZD1222 dose. These receptor sequences come from an adult who received the AZD1222 COVID-19 vaccine.

The chain combines TRBV3-1 (or the pseudogene TRBV3-2) with TRBJ1-2, with D unclear. Germline V gene sequence: CDR1 LGHDT, CDR2 YNNKEL (reference sequence). The CDR3 sequence is 12 residues long. Trimming shortened V by 7 bases and J by 8 bases, and 14 bases separated the two germline ends. CDR3 bases: TGTGCCAGCACCTATGAGGGTAAGGGCTACACCTTC. Its protein is CASTYEGKGYTF.

The rearrangement uses TRBV18 and TRBJ1-1; no clear D gene. Trimming removed 3 bases from V and 6 bases from J, with 11 bases in between. This CDR3 comprises 13 residues. The germline V gene has CDR1 KGHSH and CDR2 LQKENI. CDR3 sequence reads: CASSPRRIAEAFF. CDR3 sequence (DNA): TGTGCCAGCTCACCCCGTCGTATCGCTGAAGCTTTCTTT.

In this sample, this clone turned up once. The CDR3, as DNA: TGTGCCAGCAGCCTCGGTAATCAGCCCCAGCATTTT. Residues: CASSLGNQPQHF. The J gene is TRBJ1-5, the V gene TRBV5-4; D remains ambiguous. This CDR3 is 12 amino acids long. Trimming cost V 4 bases and J 4 bases, with 6 bases left between them. Germline lookup yields CDR1 SGHNT and CDR2 YYREEE (reference sequence). Based on the CDR3 plus reference TRBV5-4 and TRBJ1-5, the full variable domain is ETGVTQSPTHLIKTRGQQVTLRCSSQSGHNTVSWYQQALGQGPQFIFQYYREEENGRGNFPPRFSGLQFPNYSSELNVNALELDDSALYLCASSLGNQPQHFGDGTRLSIL.

The chain recombines TRBV29-1 with TRBJ1-1; maybe TRBD1 (5 bases). Deletions cut 2 bases from V and 5 bases from J, with 9 bases between. CDR3 length: 12 residues. CDR1 is SQVTM, CDR2 ANQGSEA, per germline. The CDR3 region has the DNA TGCAGCGTTGAATTCGGGGGAACTGAAGCTTTCTTT. As protein: CSVEFGGTEAFF.

The chain joins TRBV28 to TRBJ1-5; D not resolved. Germline V lookup: CDR1 MDHEN, CDR2 SYDVKM. This CDR3 is 16 amino acids long. Trimming cost V 4 bases and J 2 bases, with 15 bases left between them. CDR3 region: CASSSSGRGRNQPQHF. The CDR3 region has the DNA TGTGCCAGCAGTTCATCCGGTCGTGGACGCAATCAGCCCCAGCATTTT. Variable domain in full (rest from reference TRBV28 and TRBJ1-5): DVKVTQSSRYLVKRTGEKVFLECVQDMDHENMFWYRQDPGLGLRLIYFSYDVKMKEKGDIPEGYSVSREKKERFSLILESASTNQTSMYLCASSSSGRGRNQPQHFGDGTRLSIL.

The chain is built from TRBV7-9 and TRBJ2-5, with D hard to call. V was clipped by 0 bases and J by 4 bases, with 18 bases between them. This CDR3 spans 17 amino acids. The germline V gene has CDR1 SEHNR and CDR2 FQNEAQ (reference sequence). The CDR3 bases are TGTGCCAGCAGCTTAGCGCTTGGCAGTGGGATCGTAGAGACCCAGTACTTC. It specifies CASSLALGSGIVETQYF. Full variable domain (missing parts from reference TRBV7-9 and TRBJ2-5): DTGVSQNPRHKITKRGQNVTFRCDPISEHNRLYWYRQTLGQGPEFLTYFQNEAQLEKSRLLSDRFSAERPKGSFSTLEIQRTEQGDSAMYLCASSLALGSGIVETQYFGPGTRLLVL.

The CDR3 is CATSKDRGNYGYTF. In DNA form, the CDR3 reads TGTGCCACCAGCAAGGACAGGGGAAACTATGGCTACACCTTC. The chain links TRBV15 to TRBJ1-2; 9 bases match TRBD1. The CDR3 has 14 amino acids. Unmatched junction bases numbered 2, after V lost 4 bases and J lost 2 bases. Germline loops: CDR1 LNHNV, CDR2 YYDKDF (reference sequence).

This chain joins TRBV27 and TRBJ2-1, with 12 positions matching TRBD2. There are 18 residues in the CDR3. Trimming took 2 bases from V and 9 from J; bases not matched to a gene: 14. Germline CDR1 reads MNHEY; CDR2 reads SMNVEV (reference sequence). The CDR3 DNA is TGTGCCAGCAGTTTAACCCTACTGACTAGCGGGGGTTCAGCTGAGCAGTTCTTC. Protein: CASSLTLLTSGGSAEQFF.

Worth noting for this clone: The sample contains more than one DNA sequence encoding this CDR3. The gene calls are TRBV12-3 or TRBV12-4 and TRBJ2-2, with D uncertain. This CDR3 spans 12 amino acids. Trimming removed 6 bases at V and 4 bases at J, with 6 bases between. The CDR3 loop reads CASSPGTGELFF. The CDR3 nucleotides read TGTGCCAGCAGCCCCGGCACCGGGGAGCTGTTTTTT.

This chain links TRBV3-1 (or the pseudogene TRBV3-2) with TRBJ2-2, with 8 bases aligning to TRBD2. The CDR3 spans 16 residues. From germline, CDR1 is LGHDT and CDR2 YNNKEL (reference sequence). V lost 4 bases to trimming and J lost 0 bases; unmatched junction nucleotides: 4. The CDR3 here is CASSRKAGANTGELFF. Here the CDR3 DNA reads TGTGCCAGCAGCCGGAAAGCGGGGGCGAACACCGGGGAGCTGTTTTTT.

This rearrangement joins TRBV29-1 to TRBJ1-2; D is uncertain. The length of the CDR3 is 11 residues. The V gene's germline CDR1 is SQVTM and CDR2 ANQGSEA. V lost 0 bases and J lost 8, with 7 bases in between. For the CDR3, the DNA is TGCAGCGTTGAAGACCCCTGGGGCTACACCTTC. This codes for CSVEDPWGYTF. The full variable domain, rest sourced from reference TRBV29-1 and TRBJ1-2, is SAVISQKPSRDICQRGTSLTIQCQVDSQVTMMFWYRQQPGQSLTLIATANQGSEATYESGFVIDKFPISRPNLTFSTLTVSNMSPEDSSIYLCSVEDPWGYTFGSGTRLTVV.